The 3 T cell receptor beta chains listed next were all sequenced from one sample in a study of blood T cell repertoires in COVID-19. This table comes from immunoSEQ multiplex PCR, and its TCRdb copy is limited to in-frame clones, with some not included. The data contain around 20,000 clones, 82% of them singletons. The sequencing input was peripheral blood. All receptors derive from a human donor in a cohort sampled during active COVID-19.

In its sample, this clone ranks as medium-sized. Other nucleotide sequences from this sample produce the same CDR3. This chain links TRBV3-1 (or the pseudogene TRBV3-2) with TRBJ2-7; 12 nucleotides align to TRBD1. V trimming: 5 bases; J trimming: 4 bases; junction bases outside the gene matches: 6. Looked up from germline, CDR1 is LGHDT and CDR2 is YNNKEL (reference sequence). This CDR3 contains 15 residues. Here the CDR3 DNA reads TGTGCCAGCAGCTCTCCGGGACAGGGGGCTTACGAGCAGTACTTC. This encodes CASSSPGQGAYEQYF.

The chain has TRBV5-4 and TRBJ1-3, with a weak D call TRBD1 (6 bases). CDR3 length equals 16 residues. The ends were cut back, 1 base at V and 0 bases at J, with 11 bases in the middle. In germline, CDR1 is SGHNT, CDR2 YYREEE (reference sequence). The CDR3 sequence: CASSLPGVRSGNTIYF. CDR3 bases: TGTGCCAGCAGCTTGCCAGGGGTCCGCTCTGGAAACACCATATATTTT.

There are a few counts of this clone. The genes are TRBV4-2 and TRBJ2-1; the match to TRBD2 covers 14 bases. The CDR3 runs 16 residues. The germline CDR1 and CDR2 sequences are LGHNA and YNFKEQ. With 3 bases clipped from V and 8 bases from J, the junction kept 6 bases outside the gene matches. In DNA, the CDR3 is TGTGCCAGCAGCCAGTCCGGGACTAGCGGGAGCGATGAGCAGTTCTTC. It is translated as CASSQSGTSGSDEQFF.